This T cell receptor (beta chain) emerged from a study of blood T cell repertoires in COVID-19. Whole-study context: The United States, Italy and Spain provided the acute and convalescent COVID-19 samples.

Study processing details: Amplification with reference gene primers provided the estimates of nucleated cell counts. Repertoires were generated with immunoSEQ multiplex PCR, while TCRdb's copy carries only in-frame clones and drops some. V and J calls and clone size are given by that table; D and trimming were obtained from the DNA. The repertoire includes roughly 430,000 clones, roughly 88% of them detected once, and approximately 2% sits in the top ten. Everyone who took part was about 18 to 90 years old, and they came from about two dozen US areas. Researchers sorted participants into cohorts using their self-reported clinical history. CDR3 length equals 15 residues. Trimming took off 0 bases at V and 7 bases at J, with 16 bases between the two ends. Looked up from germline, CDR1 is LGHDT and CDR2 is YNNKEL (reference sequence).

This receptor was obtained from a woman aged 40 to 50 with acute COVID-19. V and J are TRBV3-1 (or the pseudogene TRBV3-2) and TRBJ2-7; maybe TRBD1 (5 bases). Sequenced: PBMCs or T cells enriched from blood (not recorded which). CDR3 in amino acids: CASSQEQGRIGEQYF. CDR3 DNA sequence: TGTGCCAGCAGCCAAGAGCAGGGCAGGATTGGTGAGCAGTACTTC.